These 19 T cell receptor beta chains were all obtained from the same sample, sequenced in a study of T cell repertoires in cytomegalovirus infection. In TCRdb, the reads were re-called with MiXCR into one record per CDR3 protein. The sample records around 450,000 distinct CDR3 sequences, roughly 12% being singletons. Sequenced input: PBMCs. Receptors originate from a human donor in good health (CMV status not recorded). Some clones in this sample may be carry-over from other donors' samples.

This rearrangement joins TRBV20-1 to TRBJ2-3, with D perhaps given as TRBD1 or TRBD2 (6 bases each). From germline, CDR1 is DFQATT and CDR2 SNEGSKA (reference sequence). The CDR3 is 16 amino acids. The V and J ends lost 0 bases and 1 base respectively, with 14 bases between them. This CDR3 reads CSARDRTKGGTDTQYF. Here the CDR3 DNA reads TGCAGTGCTAGAGATAGGACTAAGGGGGGCACAGATACGCAGTATTTT.

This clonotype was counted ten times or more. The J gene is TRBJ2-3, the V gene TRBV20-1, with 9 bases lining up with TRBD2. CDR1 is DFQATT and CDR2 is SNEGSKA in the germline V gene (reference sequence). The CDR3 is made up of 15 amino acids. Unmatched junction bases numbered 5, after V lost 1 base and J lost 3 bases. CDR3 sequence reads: CSARGSSGSTDTQYF. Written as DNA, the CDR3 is TGCAGTGCTAGAGGTAGTAGCGGGAGTACAGATACGCAGTATTTT.

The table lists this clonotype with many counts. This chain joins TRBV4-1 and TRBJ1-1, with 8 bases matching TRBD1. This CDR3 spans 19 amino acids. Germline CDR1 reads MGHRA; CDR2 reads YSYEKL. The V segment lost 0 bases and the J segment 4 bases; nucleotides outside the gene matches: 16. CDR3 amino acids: CASSQDRGGRQGLITEAFF. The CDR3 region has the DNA TGCGCCAGCAGCCAAGATAGGGGAGGCCGACAGGGGCTAATCACTGAAGCTTTCTTT.

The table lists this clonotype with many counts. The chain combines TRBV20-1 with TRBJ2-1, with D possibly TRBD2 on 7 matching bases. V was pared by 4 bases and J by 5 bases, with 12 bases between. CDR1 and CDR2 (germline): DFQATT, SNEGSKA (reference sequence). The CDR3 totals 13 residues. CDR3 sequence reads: CSATGGGHNEQFF. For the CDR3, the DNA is TGCAGTGCTACTGGCGGGGGCCACAATGAGCAGTTCTTC.

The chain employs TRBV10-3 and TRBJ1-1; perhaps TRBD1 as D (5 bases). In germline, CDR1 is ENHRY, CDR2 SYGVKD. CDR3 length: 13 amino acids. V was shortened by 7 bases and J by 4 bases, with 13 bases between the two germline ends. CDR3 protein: CAIKGQEITEAFF. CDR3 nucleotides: TGTGCCATCAAAGGACAAGAGATCACTGAAGCTTTCTTT.

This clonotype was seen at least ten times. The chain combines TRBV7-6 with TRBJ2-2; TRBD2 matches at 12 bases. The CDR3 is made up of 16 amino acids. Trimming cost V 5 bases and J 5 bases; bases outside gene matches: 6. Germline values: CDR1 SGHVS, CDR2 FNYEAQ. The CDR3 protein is CASSPRLAGDTGELFF. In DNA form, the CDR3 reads TGTGCCAGCAGCCCTAGACTAGCGGGAGATACCGGGGAGCTGTTTTTT.

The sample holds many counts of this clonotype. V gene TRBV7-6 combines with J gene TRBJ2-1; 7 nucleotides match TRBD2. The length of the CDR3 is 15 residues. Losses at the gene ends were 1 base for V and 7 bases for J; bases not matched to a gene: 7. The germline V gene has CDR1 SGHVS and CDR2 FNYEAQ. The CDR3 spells CASSLDGGKWNEQFF. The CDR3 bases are TGTGCCAGCAGCTTAGACGGGGGGAAGTGGAATGAGCAGTTCTTC. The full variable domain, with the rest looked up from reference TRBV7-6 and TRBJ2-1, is GAGVSQSPRYKVTKRGQDVALRCDPISGHVSLYWYRQALGQGPEFLTYFNYEAQQDKSGLPNDRFSAERPEGSISTLTIQRTEQRDSAMYRCASSLDGGKWNEQFFGPGTRLTVL.

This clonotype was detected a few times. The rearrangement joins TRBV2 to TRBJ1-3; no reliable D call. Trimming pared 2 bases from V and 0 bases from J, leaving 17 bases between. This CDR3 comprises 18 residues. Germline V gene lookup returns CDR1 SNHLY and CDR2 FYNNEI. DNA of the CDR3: TGTGCCAGCAGTGAATCTCAACCGGCGCAGAGCTCTGGAAACACCATATATTTT. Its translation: CASSESQPAQSSGNTIYF.

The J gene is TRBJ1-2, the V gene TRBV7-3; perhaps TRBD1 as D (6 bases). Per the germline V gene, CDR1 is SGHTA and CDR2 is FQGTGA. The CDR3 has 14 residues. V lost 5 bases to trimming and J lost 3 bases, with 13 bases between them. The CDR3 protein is CASSPNRQDYGYTF. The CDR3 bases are TGTGCCAGCAGCCCAAACAGACAGGACTATGGCTACACCTTC.

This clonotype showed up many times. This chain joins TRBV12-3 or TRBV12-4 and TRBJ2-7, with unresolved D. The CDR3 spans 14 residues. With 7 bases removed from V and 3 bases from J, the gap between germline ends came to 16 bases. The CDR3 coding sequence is TGTGCCAGCAACCTTGGAGCAGAAAACTACGAGCAGTACTTC. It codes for CASNLGAENYEQYF.

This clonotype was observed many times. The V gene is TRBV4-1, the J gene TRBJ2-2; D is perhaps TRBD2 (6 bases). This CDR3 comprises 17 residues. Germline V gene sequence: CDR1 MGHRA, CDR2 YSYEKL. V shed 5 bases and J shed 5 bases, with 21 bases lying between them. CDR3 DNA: TGCGCCAGCAGCTGGGGCGGGGCCCGCACAAGGACCGGGGAGCTGTTTTTT. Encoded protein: CASSWGGARTRTGELFF.

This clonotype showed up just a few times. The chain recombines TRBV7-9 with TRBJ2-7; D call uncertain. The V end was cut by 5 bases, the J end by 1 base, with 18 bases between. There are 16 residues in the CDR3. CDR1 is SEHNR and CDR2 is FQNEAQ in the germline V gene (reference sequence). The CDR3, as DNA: TGTGCCAGCAGCCCCCCCGCCGGAGCGTCTTCCTACGAGCAGTACTTC. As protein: CASSPPAGASSYEQYF.

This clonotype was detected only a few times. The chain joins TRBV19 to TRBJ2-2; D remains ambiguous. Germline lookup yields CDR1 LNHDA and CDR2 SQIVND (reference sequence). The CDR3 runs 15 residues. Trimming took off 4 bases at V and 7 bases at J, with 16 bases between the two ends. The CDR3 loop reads CASSTLRHPGGELFF. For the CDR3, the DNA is TGTGCCAGTAGTACCCTCCGTCACCCCGGCGGGGAGCTGTTTTTT.

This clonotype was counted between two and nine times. The CDR3 DNA follows: TGTGCCAGCAGTCCATCAACAGGGTTCGGGAAACTGTTTTTT. It codes for CASSPSTGFGKLFF. The chain employs TRBV27 and TRBJ1-4; possibly TRBD1 for D (6 bases). Trimming took 5 bases from V and 11 from J, leaving 18 bases between them. CDR3 length: 14 amino acids. Per the germline V gene, CDR1 is MNHEY and CDR2 is SMNVEV (reference sequence).

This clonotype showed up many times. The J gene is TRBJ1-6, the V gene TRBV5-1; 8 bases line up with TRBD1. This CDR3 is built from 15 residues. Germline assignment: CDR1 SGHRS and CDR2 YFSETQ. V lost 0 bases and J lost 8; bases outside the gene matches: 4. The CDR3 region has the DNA TGCGCCAGCAGCTTGGGACAGGGGAAGGATTCACCCCTCCACTTT. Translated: CASSLGQGKDSPLHF.

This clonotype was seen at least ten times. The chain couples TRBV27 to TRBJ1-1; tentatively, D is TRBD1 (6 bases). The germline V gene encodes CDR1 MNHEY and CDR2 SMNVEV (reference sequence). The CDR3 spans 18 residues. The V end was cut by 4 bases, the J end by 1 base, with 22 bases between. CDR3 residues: CASSSLGVTGRGNTEAFF. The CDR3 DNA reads TGTGCCAGCAGTTCCCTCGGGGTAACGGGCAGGGGGAACACTGAAGCTTTCTTT.

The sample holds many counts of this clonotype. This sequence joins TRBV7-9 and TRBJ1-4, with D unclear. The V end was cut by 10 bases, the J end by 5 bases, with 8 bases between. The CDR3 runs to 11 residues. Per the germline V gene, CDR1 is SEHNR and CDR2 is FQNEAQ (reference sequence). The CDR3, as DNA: TGTGCCACCAACATGAATGAAAAACTGTTTTTT. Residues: CATNMNEKLFF.

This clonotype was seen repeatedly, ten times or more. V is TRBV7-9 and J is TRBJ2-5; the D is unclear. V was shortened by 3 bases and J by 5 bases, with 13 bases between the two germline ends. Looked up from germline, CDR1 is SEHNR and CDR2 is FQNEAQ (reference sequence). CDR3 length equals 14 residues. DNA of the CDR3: TGTGCCAGCAGCTTCGGCGCCCTCGGGGAGACCCAGTACTTC. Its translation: CASSFGALGETQYF.

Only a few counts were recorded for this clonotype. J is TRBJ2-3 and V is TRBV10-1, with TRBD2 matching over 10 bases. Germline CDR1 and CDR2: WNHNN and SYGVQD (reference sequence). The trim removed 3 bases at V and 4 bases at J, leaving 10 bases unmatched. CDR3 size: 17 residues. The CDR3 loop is CASSDPSGGAGADTQYF. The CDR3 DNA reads TGCGCCAGCAGTGACCCTAGCGGGGGCGCGGGCGCAGATACGCAGTATTTT.